The sequence of this T cell receptor (beta chain) was determined in a study of cytomegalovirus exposure and HLA in healthy donors (dated by TCRdb to 2016 to 2017). Broadly, across the study: According to an earlier analysis of 550 to 700 of the donors, some 170 million T cells yielded over 100 million unique TCR beta sequences and about 300 Gb of sequence data. An early release covering roughly 640 HLA-typed donors comprised approximately 300 gigabases of sequencing data and around 80 million unique TCR sequences. The genetic ancestry cluster associated with self-reported Caucasian donors included 81% of the roughly 380 genotyped donors. The study aimed to test whether cataloging public T cell receptors could reveal signatures of past pathogen exposure. The study profiled the T cell repertoires of hundreds of subjects by immunosequencing and related them to cytomegalovirus serostatus. In addition to the first cohort of 500 to 850 subjects, a separate validation cohort of 120 different subjects was used. The study combined high-throughput TCR immunosequencing, statistical association of individual TCRs with disease status, and machine learning to predict cytomegalovirus infection status. A later analysis re-analyzed previously published TCR beta repertoires from roughly 600 donors and added high-resolution HLA genotyping to study TCR occurrence patterns. Rather than drawing on any new phenotypic data, the later analysis identified candidate immune exposures from TCR beta sequences and the way those sequences occurred across donors. In an earlier analysis of roughly 580 of the donors, high-throughput TCR beta sequencing was used to judge whether each TCR beta V gene segment behaved as functional or pseudogenic. Alongside the repertoire data, information on donor age, sex, ethnicity and CMV serostatus was compiled. A later genetic analysis used genome-wide SNP genotypes for about three fifths of the 666 donors, treating that subset as a discovery cohort. Every repertoire in the discovery cohort had been generated on one and the same sequencing platform. HLA typing covered class I and class II loci at four-digit resolution. The number of typed donors differed by locus: about 620-640 for A, B, C, DRB1 and DQB1; some 500 for DQA1; 600 to 610 for DPA1; and around 490 for DPB1. Roughly 5 DR-DQ haplotypes were treated as single units for association and clustering because of strong linkage in the cohort. On average, roughly 250,000 unique TCR beta nucleotide sequences were sequenced per donor among a few hundred genotyped donors of the cohort, with 15% to 20% of those sequences being non-productive. Broader findings and caveats from the paper: A later analysis found that TCR association rates varied across HLA loci, with DRB1 alleles showing the most associated TCRs and HLA-C alleles the fewest. In a later genetic analysis, fewer N-insertions in productive TCRs were reported among donors in an Asian-associated ancestry cluster than the roughly 640-donor mean. Correlated functional status among segregating V segments might reflect linkage disequilibrium, but an unknown experimental factor could not be ruled out. A few of the identified cytomegalovirus-associated TCR beta chains were confirmed in vitro to be specific for cytomegalovirus antigens. In a later analysis, some 17,000 TCR beta sequences were associated with specific HLA alleles at a false discovery rate of 0.05. An association between a missense DCLRE1C variant and V-gene and J-gene trimming of TCR beta chains was found in a later genetic analysis and replicated in an independent cohort. Broadly in line with IMGT annotations, most TCR beta V segments showed up in productive rearrangements about 90% or about 30% of the time in an earlier analysis of some 590 of the donors. A further reported finding was that TCR beta sequences accurately predicted the HLA-A and HLA-B alleles for most subjects in the first cohort. The 87-base-pair reads could not distinguish some IMGT-functional V segments, including TRBV6-2 and TRBV6-3, so those segments were excluded. The presence/absence analyses assumed that sequencing depth was roughly uniform across donors, and that assumption may not be true. The authors suggested that the approach could potentially be generalized to other disease states and immunological phenotypes. When HLA alleles, especially DR and DQ, strongly co-occurred, TCR associations were difficult to assign to individual alleles. The only immune exposure information available for the cohort was CMV serostatus. Across donors, most TCR sequences were observed very rarely, whereas some public TCRs were present in many individuals. The study gave a list of 150 to 200 TCR beta chains associated with cytomegalovirus. The classifier was reported to diagnose cytomegalovirus status with high specificity and sensitivity in both the original and validation cohorts. According to a later analysis, parvovirus B19, influenza, CMV and Epstein-Barr virus appeared linked to several top co-occurrence clusters. HLA typing was unavailable for some donors at each locus, so association tests used only the typed subset. The cohort was sequenced for TCR beta chains only, and without alpha or paired-chain data the features that could be detected were limited. A cluster of highly shared sequence variants was judged likely to represent a technical artifact of the sequencing pipeline. Fewer than 20 rarely observed V segments, including chromosome 9 orphons, were excluded from the earlier analysis of several hundred of the donors because counts were too low. A later analysis found that most CMV-associated TCR beta chains appeared HLA-restricted, with HLA associations seemingly driven largely by CMV exposure. In a later analysis, HLA-associated TCR beta chains were found to be more clonally expanded and to have lower generation probabilities than equally common non-associated chains.

Based on the germline V gene, the CDR1 and CDR2 sequences are SGHRS and YFSETQ. The CDR3, from cysteine to phenylalanine, totals 14 residues. Solely the CDR3 DNA is kept, with 42 bases framed from the first base. After removal of 3 bases from V and 4 bases from J, the junction retains 6 bases not matched to a gene. The cohort was made up of 500 to 850 healthy bone marrow donors. At the time of sampling, all cohort members were nominally healthy, though unrecorded immune exposures were likely present. The donor tested CMV seronegative and was one of the 352 seronegative cohort members. Each donor provided a peripheral blood sample, and peripheral blood mononuclear cells were used for TCR beta sequencing. Genomic DNA was extracted from the blood cell samples with the Qiagen DNeasy Blood Extraction Kit. Libraries were made using the immunoSEQ multiplex PCR assay. For the multiplex PCR, a mixture combining 60 forward primers for TCR Vbeta segments and 13 reverse primers for TCR Jbeta segments was used. A multiplex PCR assay on genomic DNA amplified the CDR3 region of rearranged TCR beta genes. On the Illumina HiSeq System, the amplified TCR beta libraries were sequenced as 87-base-pair reads. Regarding the original processing steps: In a later analysis, 77 million or so unique TCR beta chains were counted across the roughly 670 repertoires, and around 10 million of these chains were shared by at least two donors. Raw reads were error-corrected and collapsed into unique sequences by a nearest-neighbor algorithm in which closely related sequences were merged to remove PCR and sequencing errors. V, D and J gene segments were assigned by aligning CDR3 sequences to IMGT reference sequences. For a sequence to be retained, a match of at least six nucleotides to both a V gene segment and a J gene segment was required. A rearrangement counted as productive if the CDR3 had no stop codons and remained in frame with V and J, and every other rearrangement counted as non-productive. CDR3 was defined by IMGT convention, running from the second conserved V-encoded cysteine to the conserved J-encoded phenylalanine. The earlier analysis of 587 of the donors excluded sequences that lacked an unambiguous match to a single V gene segment. An earlier analysis of a few hundred of the donors called V segments functional above 56.7% productive rearrangements and segregating when the between-donor standard deviation exceeded 5%. A statistical classification framework was built to diagnose cytomegalovirus status from the catalog of TCR beta chain sequences. V and J gene assignment, in a later analysis, came from comparing TCR nucleotide sequences with IMGT/GENE-DB human TR gene sequences. The TCRdist pipeline was used in a later analysis to assign CDR3 sequences and most-parsimonious VDJ recombination scenarios. In a later analysis, every TCR beta chain was defined by the combination of its CDR3 amino acid sequence and its V-gene family, and reads without a unique V-gene family were dropped. A later analysis removed 550 to 650 highly shared, low-generation-probability nucleotide sequences to deal with suspected cross-contamination and a sequencing artifact. In a later analysis, a clonal expansion index for each public chain was calculated from normalized within-repertoire ranks of inferred template counts. In a later analysis, generation probabilities were computed with a VDJ recombination model fitted to out-of-frame rearrangements, and the resulting probabilities were checked against IGoR. In a later analysis, TCR-TCR, TCR-HLA and TCR-CMV co-occurrence was scored with hypergeometric tests, and a repertoire-size bias correction was applied to TCR pairs. To estimate false discovery rates, a later analysis permuted the HLA or CMV assignments 20 times. In a later analysis, co-occurring TCRs were grouped using DBSCAN, with TCRdist sequence similarity added in when clustering inside HLA-allele-positive subsets. Repertoires with fewer than 30,000 or more than 120,000 public chains, plus five repertoires with anomalous nucleotide sharing, were excluded from co-occurrence clustering. This is the immuneACCESS table as TCRdb keeps it, with only in-frame sequences that have V and J called. A part of the clones is gone; compared with another copy, unresolved V genes explain less than half, and the rest is unexplained. The V and J calls and clone size are taken from that table; D and trimming were inferred from the DNA. This sample's table lists 60,000 to 75,000 clones. Clones ranked in the top ten supply about 1.7% of the sample.

With respect to this clone: Its antigen is still unknown.

The TCR sequence derives from a woman aged 25 to 45 in good health and CMV-seronegative. The specimen sequenced was PBMCs. The chain is assembled from TRBV5-1 and TRBJ1-1, with TRBD1 identical over 7 junction bases. The CDR3 is CASSWPGQRTEAFF. The DNA sequence reads TGCGCCAGCAGCTGGCCGGGACAGCGCACTGAAGCTTTCTTT. The CDR3 plus the reference TRBV5-1 and TRBJ1-1 genes for the other parts give the full variable domain: KAGVTQTPRYLIKTRGQQVTLSCSPISGHRSVSWYQQTPGQGLQFLFEYFSETQRNKGNFPGRFSGRQFSNSRSEMNVSTLELGDSALYLCASSWPGQRTEAFFGQGTRLTVV.